These 6 T cell receptor beta chains originate from one sample sequenced in a study of T cells in Graves' hyperthyroidism and ophthalmopathy. Amplified TCR beta CDR3 regions derived from RNA transcripts. In the first-round RT-PCR of the TCR CDR3, the HTBI primer set was used. TCRdb re-analysed the multiplex PCR reads in MiXCR, keeping a single row per CDR3 protein. The sample consists of roughly 580,000 distinct CDR3 sequences, approximately 15% of them appearing once. The sequenced sample was blood. The receptors derive from a woman in her twenties or thirties with Graves' hyperthyroidism that later progressed to Graves' ophthalmopathy.

Note on this clonotype: A clone one base away is much larger, so this may be a read error. The chain employs TRBV28 and TRBJ1-2; tentatively, D is TRBD1 (6 bases). Germline V lookup: CDR1 MDHEN, CDR2 SYDVKM. The CDR3 loop spans 14 amino acids. CDR3 sequence: CASRDRRTNYGYAF. CDR3 nucleotides: TGTGCCAGCAGAGACAGGCGAACTAACTATGGCTACGCCTTC.

In its sample, this clonotype was seen a few times. The CDR3 is CASSLGGSHTGELFF. The CDR3, as DNA: TGTGCCAGCAGTTTAGGCGGGAGTCATACCGGGGAGCTGTTTTTT. J is TRBJ2-2 and V is TRBV28, with 7 bases fitting TRBD2. CDR1 and CDR2 from the germline V gene are MDHEN and SYDVKM. V dropped 2 bases and J dropped 5; count of bases not matched to a gene: 5. This CDR3 region has 15 residues.

The chain combines TRBV5-1 with TRBJ2-7; 9 bases line up with TRBD1. This CDR3 comprises 15 residues. V was clipped by 0 bases and J by 6 bases; unmatched bases: 7. The germline CDR1 and CDR2 sequences are SGHRS and YFSETQ. CDR3 in DNA: TGCGCCAGCAGCTTGGCAGGGACAGGGTATGGCGAGCAGTACTTC. It specifies CASSLAGTGYGEQYF.

This clonotype was detected many times. The J gene is TRBJ2-5, the V gene TRBV20-1; 7 bases map to TRBD2. Germline values: CDR1 DFQATT, CDR2 SNEGSKA (reference sequence). The CDR3 loop spans 15 amino acids. The CDR3 protein is CKSGGREWRQETQYF. As DNA, the CDR3 is TGCAAGTCAGGAGGGCGGGAGTGGAGGCAAGAGACCCAGTACTTC.

The V call is TRBV3-1, the J call TRBJ2-2; the D is unclear. The CDR3 sequence is 13 residues long. V dropped 1 base and J dropped 6 bases, with 6 bases sitting between them. The germline V gene has CDR1 LGHDT and CDR2 YNNKEL (reference sequence). CDR3 loop: CASSQAAAGELFF. CDR3 nucleotide sequence: TGTGCCAGCAGCCAAGCGGCAGCCGGGGAGCTGTTTTTT.

This clonotype was picked up a small number of times. Being one base from a much bigger clone, this may be a read error. The CDR3 bases are TGTGCCAGCAGTTTCGACAGTTCCCCGCTTTACGAGCAGTTCTTC. This encodes CASSFDSSPLYEQFF. This rearrangement joins TRBV12-3 or TRBV12-4 to TRBJ2-1; possible D gene TRBD1, 5 bases. There are 15 residues in the CDR3. Trimming took 3 bases from V and 10 from J, leaving 19 bases between them.